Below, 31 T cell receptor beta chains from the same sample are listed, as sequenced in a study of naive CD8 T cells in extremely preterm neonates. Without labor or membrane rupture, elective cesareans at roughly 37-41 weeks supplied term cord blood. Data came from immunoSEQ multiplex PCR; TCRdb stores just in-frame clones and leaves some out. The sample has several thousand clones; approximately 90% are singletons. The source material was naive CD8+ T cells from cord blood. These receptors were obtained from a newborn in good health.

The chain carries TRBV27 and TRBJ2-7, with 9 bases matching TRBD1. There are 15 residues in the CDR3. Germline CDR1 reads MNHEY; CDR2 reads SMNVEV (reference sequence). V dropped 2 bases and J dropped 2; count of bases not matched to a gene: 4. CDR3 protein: CASSLSRDRAYEQYF. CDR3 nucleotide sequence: TGTGCCAGCAGTTTAAGCCGGGACAGGGCCTACGAGCAGTACTTC.

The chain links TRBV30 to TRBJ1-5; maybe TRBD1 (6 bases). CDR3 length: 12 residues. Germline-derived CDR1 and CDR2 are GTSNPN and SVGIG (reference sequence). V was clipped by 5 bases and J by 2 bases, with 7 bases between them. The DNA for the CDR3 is TGTGCCTGGGCAGGGGGCAATCAGCCCCAGCATTTT. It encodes CAWAGGNQPQHF.

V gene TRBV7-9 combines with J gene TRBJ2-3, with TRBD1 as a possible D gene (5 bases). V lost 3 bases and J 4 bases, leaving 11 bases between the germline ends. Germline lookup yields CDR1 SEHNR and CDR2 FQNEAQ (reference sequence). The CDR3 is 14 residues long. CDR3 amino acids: CASSFGQGADTQYF. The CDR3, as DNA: TGTGCCAGCAGCTTTGGGCAGGGTGCAGATACGCAGTATTTT.

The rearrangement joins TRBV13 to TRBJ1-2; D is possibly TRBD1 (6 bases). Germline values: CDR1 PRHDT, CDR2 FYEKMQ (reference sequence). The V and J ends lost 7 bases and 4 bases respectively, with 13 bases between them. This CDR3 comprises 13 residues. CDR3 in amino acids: CASTVQGFYGYTF. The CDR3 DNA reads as TGTGCCAGCACCGTACAGGGCTTCTATGGCTACACCTTC.

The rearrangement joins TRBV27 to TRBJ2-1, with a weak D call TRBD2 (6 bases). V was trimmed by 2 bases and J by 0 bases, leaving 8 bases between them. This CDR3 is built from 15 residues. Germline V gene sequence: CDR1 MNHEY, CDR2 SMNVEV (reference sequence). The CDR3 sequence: CASSLAGSSYNEQFF. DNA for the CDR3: TGTGCCAGCAGTTTAGCGGGAAGCTCCTACAATGAGCAGTTCTTC.

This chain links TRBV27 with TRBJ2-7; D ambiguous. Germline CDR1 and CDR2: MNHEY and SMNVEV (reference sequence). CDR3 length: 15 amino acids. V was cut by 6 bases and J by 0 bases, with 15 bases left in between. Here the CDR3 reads CASRGYDRSSYEQYF. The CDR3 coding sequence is TGTGCCAGCAGGGGCTACGACCGAAGCTCCTACGAGCAGTACTTC.

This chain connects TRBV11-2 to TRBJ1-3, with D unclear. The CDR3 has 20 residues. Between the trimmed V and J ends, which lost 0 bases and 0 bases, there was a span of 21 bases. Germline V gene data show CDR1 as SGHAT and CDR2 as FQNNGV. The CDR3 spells CASSLEVASGALDSGNTIYF. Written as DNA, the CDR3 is TGTGCCAGCAGCTTAGAGGTTGCCTCGGGAGCCCTCGACTCTGGAAACACCATATATTTT.

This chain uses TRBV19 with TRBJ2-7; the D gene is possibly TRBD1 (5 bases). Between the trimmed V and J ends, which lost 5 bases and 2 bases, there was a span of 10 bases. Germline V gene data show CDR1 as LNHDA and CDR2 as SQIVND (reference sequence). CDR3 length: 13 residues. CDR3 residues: CASSPGRAYEQYF. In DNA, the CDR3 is TGTGCCAGTAGTCCAGGCAGGGCCTACGAGCAGTACTTC.

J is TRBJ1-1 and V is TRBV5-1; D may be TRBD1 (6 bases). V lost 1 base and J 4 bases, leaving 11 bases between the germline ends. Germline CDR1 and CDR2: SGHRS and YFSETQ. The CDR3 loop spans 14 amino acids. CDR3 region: CASSLTGWSTEAFF. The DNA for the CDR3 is TGCGCCAGCAGCTTGACAGGGTGGAGCACTGAAGCTTTCTTT.

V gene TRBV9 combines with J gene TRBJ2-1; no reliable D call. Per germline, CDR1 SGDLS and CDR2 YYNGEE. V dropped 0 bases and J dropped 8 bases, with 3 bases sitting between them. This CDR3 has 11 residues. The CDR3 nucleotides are TGTGCCAGCAGCGTAGCTCATGAGCAGTTCTTC. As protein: CASSVAHEQFF. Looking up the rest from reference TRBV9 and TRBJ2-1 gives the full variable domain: DSGVTQTPKHLITATGQRVTLRCSPRSGDLSVYWYQQSLDQGLQFLIQYYNGEERAKGNILERFSAQQFPDLHSELNLSSLELGDSALYFCASSVAHEQFFGPGTRLTVL.

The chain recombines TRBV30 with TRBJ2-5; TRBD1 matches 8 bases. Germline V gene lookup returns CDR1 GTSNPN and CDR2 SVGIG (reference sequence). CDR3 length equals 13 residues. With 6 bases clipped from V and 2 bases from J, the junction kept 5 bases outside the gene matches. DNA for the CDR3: TGTGCCTGCGGGGACAGGCGGCAAGAGACCCAGTACTTC. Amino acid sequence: CACGDRRQETQYF.

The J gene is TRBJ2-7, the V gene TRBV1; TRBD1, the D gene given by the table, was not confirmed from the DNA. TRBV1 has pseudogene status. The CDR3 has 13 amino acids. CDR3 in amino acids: CTSSPGPNYEQYF. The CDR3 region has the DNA TGCACCAGCAGCCCTGGGCCCAACTACGAGCAGTACTTC.

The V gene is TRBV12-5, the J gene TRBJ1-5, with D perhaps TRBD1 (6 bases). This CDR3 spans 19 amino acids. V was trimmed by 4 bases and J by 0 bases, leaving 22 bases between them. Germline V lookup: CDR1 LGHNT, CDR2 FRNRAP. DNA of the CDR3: TGTGCTAGTGGTTCCAAACACGGACAGTTATCGACTAGCAATCAGCCCCAGCATTTT. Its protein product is CASGSKHGQLSTSNQPQHF. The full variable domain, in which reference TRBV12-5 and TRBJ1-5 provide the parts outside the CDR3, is DARVTQTPRHKVTEMGQEVTMRCQPILGHNTVFWYRQTMMQGLELLAYFRNRAPLDDSGMPKDRFSAEMPDATLATLKIQPSEPRDSAVYFCASGSKHGQLSTSNQPQHFGDGTRLSIL.

The CDR3 loop reads CASSLHRDGGTEAFF. In DNA form, the CDR3 reads TGTGCCAGCAGCTTGCACAGGGATGGAGGCACTGAAGCTTTCTTT. The V call is TRBV5-5, the J call TRBJ1-1, with a weak D call TRBD1 (6 bases). CDR3 length: 15 amino acids. V was cut by 1 base and J by 4 bases, with 14 bases left in between. In germline, CDR1 is SGHKS, CDR2 YYEKEE (reference sequence).

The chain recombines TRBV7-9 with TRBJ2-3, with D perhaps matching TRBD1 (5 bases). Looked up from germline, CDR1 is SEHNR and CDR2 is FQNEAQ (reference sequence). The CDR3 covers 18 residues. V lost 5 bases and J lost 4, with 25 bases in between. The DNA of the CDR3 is TGTGCCAGCAGCCTCCCCTTTCAGGGCCCTATTGACCCAGATACGCAGTATTTT. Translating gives CASSLPFQGPIDPDTQYF.

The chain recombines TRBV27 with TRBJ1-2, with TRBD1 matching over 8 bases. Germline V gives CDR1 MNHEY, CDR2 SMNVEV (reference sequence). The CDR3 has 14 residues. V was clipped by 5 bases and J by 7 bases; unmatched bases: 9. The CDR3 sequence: CASSPGQGIGGYTF. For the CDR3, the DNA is TGTGCCAGCAGTCCTGGACAGGGAATAGGTGGCTACACCTTC.

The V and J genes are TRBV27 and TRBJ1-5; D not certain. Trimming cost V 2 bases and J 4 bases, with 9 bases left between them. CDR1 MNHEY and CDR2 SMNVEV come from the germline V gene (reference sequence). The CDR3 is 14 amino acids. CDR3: CASSLIGSNQPQHF. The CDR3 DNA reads TGTGCCAGCAGTTTAATCGGGTCGAATCAGCCCCAGCATTTT.

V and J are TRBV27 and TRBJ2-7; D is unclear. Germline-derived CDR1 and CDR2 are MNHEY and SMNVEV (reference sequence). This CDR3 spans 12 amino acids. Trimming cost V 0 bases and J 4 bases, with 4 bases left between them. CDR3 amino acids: CASSLSRYEQYF. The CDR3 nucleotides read TGTGCCAGCAGTTTATCGAGGTACGAGCAGTACTTC.

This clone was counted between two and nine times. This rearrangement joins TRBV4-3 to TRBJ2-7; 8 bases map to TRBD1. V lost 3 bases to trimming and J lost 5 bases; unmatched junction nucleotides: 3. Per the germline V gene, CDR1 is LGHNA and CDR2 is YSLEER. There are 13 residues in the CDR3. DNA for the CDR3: TGCGCCAGCAGCCAGGACAGGGTCCACGAGCAGTACTTC. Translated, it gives CASSQDRVHEQYF.

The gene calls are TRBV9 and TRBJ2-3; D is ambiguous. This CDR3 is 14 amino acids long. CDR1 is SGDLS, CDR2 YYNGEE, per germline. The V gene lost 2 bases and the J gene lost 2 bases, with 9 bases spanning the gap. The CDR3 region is CASSVQRNTDTQYF. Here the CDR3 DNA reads TGTGCCAGCAGCGTTCAGCGAAACACAGATACGCAGTATTTT.

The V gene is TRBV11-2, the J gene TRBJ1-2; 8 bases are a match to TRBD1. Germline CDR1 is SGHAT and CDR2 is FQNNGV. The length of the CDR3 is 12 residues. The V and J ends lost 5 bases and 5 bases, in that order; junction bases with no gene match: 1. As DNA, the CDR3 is TGTGCCAGCAGCGACAGGGGTTATGGCTACACCTTC. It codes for CASSDRGYGYTF.

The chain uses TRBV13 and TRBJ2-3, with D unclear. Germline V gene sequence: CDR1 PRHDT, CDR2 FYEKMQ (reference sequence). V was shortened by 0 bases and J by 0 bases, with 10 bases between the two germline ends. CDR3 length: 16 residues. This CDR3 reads CASSLGRITSTDTQYF. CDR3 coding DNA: TGTGCCAGCAGCTTAGGACGTATTACTAGCACAGATACGCAGTATTTT. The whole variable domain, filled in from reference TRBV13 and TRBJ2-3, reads AAGVIQSPRHLIKEKRETATLKCYPIPRHDTVYWYQQGPGQDPQFLISFYEKMQSDKGSIPDRFSAQQFSDYHSELNMSSLELGDSALYFCASSLGRITSTDTQYFGPGTRLTVL.

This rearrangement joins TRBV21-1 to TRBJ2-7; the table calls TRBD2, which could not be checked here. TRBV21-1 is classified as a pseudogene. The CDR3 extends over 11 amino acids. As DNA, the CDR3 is TGTGCCAGCAGCAAAGAGAGGGAGCAGTACTTC. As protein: CASSKEREQYF.

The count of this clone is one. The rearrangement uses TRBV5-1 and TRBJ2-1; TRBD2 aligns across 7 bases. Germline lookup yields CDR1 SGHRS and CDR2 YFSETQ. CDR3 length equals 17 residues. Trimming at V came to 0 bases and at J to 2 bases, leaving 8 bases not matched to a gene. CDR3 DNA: TGCGCCAGCAGCTTGGATATATCCCTAGCGGCCTACAATGAGCAGTTCTTC. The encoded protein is CASSLDISLAAYNEQFF.

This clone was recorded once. The CDR3 here is CAWEQGASYNEQFF. The CDR3 coding sequence is TGTGCCTGGGAACAGGGGGCGAGCTACAATGAGCAGTTCTTC. The chain couples TRBV30 to TRBJ2-1; 9 nucleotides match TRBD1. After removal of 5 bases from V and 3 bases from J, the junction contained 5 bases not matched to a gene. The CDR3 is 14 residues long. CDR1 and CDR2 from the germline V gene are GTSNPN and SVGIG (reference sequence).

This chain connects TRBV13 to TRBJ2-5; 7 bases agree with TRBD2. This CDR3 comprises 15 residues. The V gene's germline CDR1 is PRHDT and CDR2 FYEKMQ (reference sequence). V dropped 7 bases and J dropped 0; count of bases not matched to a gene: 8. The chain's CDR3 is CASTHRSGDQETQYF. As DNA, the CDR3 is TGTGCCAGCACCCACAGGAGCGGGGACCAAGAGACCCAGTACTTC.

The CDR3 DNA reads as TGTGCCAGCAGTGAATCGCCGGGGGGAGGTCGGGAGGCCAACGTCCTGACTTTC. Protein: CASSESPGGGREANVLTF. J is TRBJ2-6 and V is TRBV2; 7 nucleotides line up with TRBD2. Per germline, CDR1 SNHLY and CDR2 FYNNEI. Losses at the gene ends were 2 bases for V and 6 bases for J; bases not matched to a gene: 13. The CDR3 contains 18 residues.

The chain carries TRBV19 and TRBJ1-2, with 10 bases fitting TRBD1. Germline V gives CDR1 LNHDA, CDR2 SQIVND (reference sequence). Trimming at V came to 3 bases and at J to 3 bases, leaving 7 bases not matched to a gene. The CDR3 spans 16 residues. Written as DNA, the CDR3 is TGTGCCAGTAGTATCCCCCCGGGACAGGGGTACTATGGCTACACCTTC. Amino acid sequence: CASSIPPGQGYYGYTF.

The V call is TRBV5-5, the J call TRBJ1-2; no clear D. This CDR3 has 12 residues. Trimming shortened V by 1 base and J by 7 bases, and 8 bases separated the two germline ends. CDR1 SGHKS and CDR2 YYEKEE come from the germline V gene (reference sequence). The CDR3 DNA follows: TGTGCCAGCAGCTTGAGTAGTTCTGGCTACACCTTC. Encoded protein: CASSLSSSGYTF.

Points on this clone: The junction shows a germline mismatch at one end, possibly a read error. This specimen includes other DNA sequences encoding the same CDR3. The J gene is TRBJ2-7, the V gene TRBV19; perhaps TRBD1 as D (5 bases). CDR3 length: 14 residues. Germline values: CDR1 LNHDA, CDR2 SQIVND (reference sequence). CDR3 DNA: TGCGCCAGTAGTTGGGCGTCAGGGCCCACCGAGCAGTACTTC. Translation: CASSWASGPTEQYF.

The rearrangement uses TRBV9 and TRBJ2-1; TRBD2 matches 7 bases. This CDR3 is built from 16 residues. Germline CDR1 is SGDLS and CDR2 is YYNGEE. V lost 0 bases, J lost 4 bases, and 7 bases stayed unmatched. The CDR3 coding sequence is TGTGCCAGCAGCGTAGAACCTAGCGGCCTTTACAATGAGCAGTTCTTC. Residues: CASSVEPSGLYNEQFF. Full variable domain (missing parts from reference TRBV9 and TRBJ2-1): DSGVTQTPKHLITATGQRVTLRCSPRSGDLSVYWYQQSLDQGLQFLIQYYNGEERAKGNILERFSAQQFPDLHSELNLSSLELGDSALYFCASSVEPSGLYNEQFFGPGTRLTVL.